The clone carrying this T cell receptor beta chain has just a few counts. Its specificity is unknown. The source of the sample is a study of T-cell memory formation after mild COVID-19. Study at large: Across donors, TCR clusters were largely donor specific.

TCR alpha and TCR beta cDNA libraries with sample barcodes and UMIs came from 5'RACE using constant-segment primers. Each CDR3 protein is one row after TCRdb ran MiXCR on the 5' RACE reads. The sample lists 350,000 to 400,000 distinct CDR3 sequences; roughly 20% were seen once. The CDR3 loop spans 15 amino acids. Germline CDR1 SGHDT, CDR2 YYEEEE. Between the trimmed V and J ends, which lost 0 bases and 0 bases, there was a span of 9 bases. General study findings and limits: Mostly located in CM and EM were contracting CD4+ clones, with contracting CD8+ clones located in EMRA. Within pre-infection memory, some responding clones were found, suggesting cross-reactive memory joined.

This chain connects TRBV5-6 to TRBJ1-1; no clear D gene. This clonotype originated in an adult woman who had mild COVID-19 (a few samples of this study predate the infection). Cell type and time point are not known. The sequenced sample consisted of PBMCs or a T cell subset sorted from them (not recorded which). The CDR3 coding sequence is TGTGCCAGCAGCTTGGATCAGTTCATGAACACTGAAGCTTTCTTT. It specifies CASSLDQFMNTEAFF.